Listed below are T cell receptor beta chains from one sample, sequenced in a study of blood T cell repertoires in COVID-19. Repertoires were generated with immunoSEQ multiplex PCR, while TCRdb's copy carries only in-frame clones and drops some. The sample consists of roughly 62,000 clones, around four fifths of them appearing once. Sequenced material: peripheral blood. Receptor source: a woman aged 80 or older with active or convalescent COVID-19. Both conserved end residues are part of each CDR3. Each record gives: J gene, V gene, clone size, D gene, CDR3 DNA, CDR3 protein. A D gene is named only where the DNA matches it firmly. Expanded clones are given a class, and other clones once, few, many or no size at all.

J: TRBJ1-4; V: TRBV2; size: NA; D: NA; DNA: TGTGCCAGCACCCGTGGCGGGAGTGGCGAAAAACTGTTTTTT; CDR3: CASTRGGSGEKLFF
J: TRBJ1-5; V: TRBV7-9; size: NA; D: TRBD1; DNA: TGTGCCAGCAGCCGGACAGGTCTTTCGGATCAGCCCCAGCATTTT; CDR3: CASSRTGLSDQPQHF
J: TRBJ1-5; V: TRBV7-8; size: NA; D: NA; DNA: TGTGCCAGCAGCTCCACAGACATCCGCAATCAGCCCCAGCATTTT; CDR3: CASSSTDIRNQPQHF
J: TRBJ2-1; V: TRBV9; size: NA; D: TRBD1; DNA: TGTGCCAGCAGCGCCCCAGGGGGCAACGACAATGAGCAGTTCTTC; CDR3: CASSAPGGNDNEQFF
J: TRBJ2-3; V: TRBV3-1/TRBV3-2; size: NA; D: TRBD2; DNA: TGTGCCAGCAGTTCAAGCGGGGGCCGATCTCTGAGCACAGATACGCAGTATTTT; CDR3: CASSSSGGRSLSTDTQYF
J: TRBJ2-3; V: TRBV10-1; size: NA; D: TRBD2; DNA: TGCGCCAGCAGTGAGATTACTAGCGCAGCAGATACGCAGTATTTT; CDR3: CASSEITSAADTQYF
J: TRBJ1-2; V: TRBV27; size: NA; D: TRBD1; DNA: TGTGCCAGCAGTTTTTGGCAGGGGGGCTATGGCTACACCTTC; CDR3: CASSFWQGGYGYTF
J: TRBJ1-5; V: TRBV5-6; size: few; D: NA; DNA: TGTGCCAGCAGCAGAACAGGGAATCAGCCCCAGCATTTT; CDR3: CASSRTGNQPQHF
J: TRBJ1-1; V: TRBV3-1/TRBV3-2; size: NA; D: NA; DNA: TGTGCCAGCAGCCAAGGGTTAGTGGCTGAAGCTTTCTTT; CDR3: CASSQGLVAEAFF
J: TRBJ2-2; V: TRBV29-1; size: NA; D: TRBD1; DNA: TGCAGCGGGGACAGGGGAGGCACCGGGGAGCTGTTTTTT; CDR3: CSGDRGGTGELFF
J: TRBJ2-7; V: TRBV4-2; size: NA; D: NA; DNA: TGTGCCAGCAGCCAAGGGGTGGAGGCCACCTTCAGCTCCTACGAGCAGTACTTC; CDR3: CASSQGVEATFSSYEQYF
J: TRBJ1-2; V: TRBV30; size: NA; D: NA; DNA: TGTGCCTGGAGTGTACAATCGGGATCCCCTTATGGCTACACCTTC; CDR3: CAWSVQSGSPYGYTF
J: TRBJ1-3; V: TRBV30; size: NA; D: NA; DNA: TGTGCCTGGAGTGTACGGTACTCTGGAAACACCATATATTTT; CDR3: CAWSVRYSGNTIYF
J: TRBJ1-5; V: TRBV3-1/TRBV3-2; size: NA; D: TRBD1; DNA: TGTGCCAGCAGCAGGACAGGGGGCGGCCAGCCCCAGCATTTT; CDR3: CASSRTGGGQPQHF
J: TRBJ1-1; V: TRBV18; size: NA; D: NA; DNA: TGTGCCAGCTCACCAGCAACAGCCACTGAAGCTTTCTTT; CDR3: CASSPATATEAFF
J: TRBJ1-6; V: TRBV6-1; size: NA; D: TRBD1; DNA: TGTGCCAGCAGCGAAGAGGTGGTGGCAGGGGGAAATTCACCCCTCCACTTT; CDR3: CASSEEVVAGGNSPLHF
J: TRBJ1-6; V: TRBV6-5; size: NA; D: NA; DNA: TGTGCCAGCGGGAATGGCAGGGCAAATTCACCCCTCCACTTT; CDR3: CASGNGRANSPLHF
J: TRBJ1-2; V: TRBV6-1; size: NA; D: TRBD1; DNA: TGTGCCAGCAGTGAGGGGACAGAAGGGTACTATGGCTACACCTTC; CDR3: CASSEGTEGYYGYTF
J: TRBJ1-2; V: TRBV12-3/TRBV12-4; size: few; D: NA; DNA: TGTGCCAGCAGTTTCGTACAGGGTTTTGGCTACACCTTC; CDR3: CASSFVQGFGYTF
J: TRBJ2-1; V: TRBV18; size: NA; D: TRBD2; DNA: TGTGCCAGCTCGGTAAGCGGGGGCCGTTTCGGCGAGCAGTTCTTC; CDR3: CASSVSGGRFGEQFF
J: TRBJ2-1; V: TRBV5-1; size: NA; D: NA; DNA: TGCGCCAGCAGTCTGAGGGTAGCCTACAATGAGCAGTTCTTC; CDR3: CASSLRVAYNEQFF
J: TRBJ1-6; V: TRBV10-1; size: NA; D: NA; DNA: TGCGCCAGCAGTGAGTCGACAGCGGGTTCACCCCTCCACTTT; CDR3: CASSESTAGSPLHF
J: TRBJ1-2; V: TRBV19; size: NA; D: TRBD1; DNA: TGTGCCAGTAGTATAGCGGCGGGACAGGGGTTCTATGGCTACACCTTC; CDR3: CASSIAAGQGFYGYTF
J: TRBJ1-2; V: TRBV19; size: NA; D: TRBD1; DNA: TGTGCCAGTGGAGATCGACAGGGTGGGGGCTACACCTTC; CDR3: CASGDRQGGGYTF
J: TRBJ2-1; V: TRBV7-3; size: NA; D: NA; DNA: TGTGCCAGCAGCCGCGGGGCGAGCTCCTACAATGAGCAGTTCTTC; CDR3: CASSRGASSYNEQFF
J: TRBJ1-3; V: TRBV6-5; size: NA; D: NA; DNA: TGTGCCAGCAGTTTGAACTACGCAACGGGAGGAAACACCATATATTTT; CDR3: CASSLNYATGGNTIYF
J: TRBJ2-7; V: TRBV5-1; size: NA; D: NA; DNA: TGCGCCAGCAGCTGGAACAGGGTTGCCTACGAGCAGTACTTC; CDR3: CASSWNRVAYEQYF
J: TRBJ2-1; V: TRBV9; size: NA; D: NA; DNA: TGTGCCAGCAGCCCACACCACTCCTACAATGAGCAGTTCTTC; CDR3: CASSPHHSYNEQFF
J: TRBJ1-1; V: TRBV12-3/TRBV12-4; size: NA; D: TRBD1; DNA: TGTGCCAGCAGTCGGGACAGGAACACTGAAGCTTTCTTT; CDR3: CASSRDRNTEAFF
J: TRBJ1-3; V: TRBV18; size: few; D: NA; DNA: TGTGCCAGCTCACCAACTCTGACAGGACAAAAACTCCTACACTCTGGAAACACCATATATTTT; CDR3: CASSPTLTGQKLLHSGNTIYF
J: TRBJ1-4; V: TRBV5-1; size: NA; D: NA; DNA: TGCGCCAGCAGCCGAACAGAAGCTAATGAAAAACTGTTTTTT; CDR3: CASSRTEANEKLFF
J: TRBJ1-1; V: TRBV27; size: NA; D: NA; DNA: TGTGCCAGCAGCTTAGTGACAGGAAACACTGAAGCTTTCTTT; CDR3: CASSLVTGNTEAFF